This entry lists 7 T cell receptor beta chains sequenced from one sample in a study of CXCR3-negative and CXCR3-positive naive CD8 T cells. All TRB cDNA libraries came from 5' RACE performed with UMI labels. Each CDR3 protein gets one entry in TCRdb, which reprocessed the 5' RACE reads and gives no DNA. Here the sample table reports around 140,000 distinct CDR3 sequences. Sequencing was carried out using naive CXCR3- CD8+ T cells from blood. Specified subset: CD45RO-CCR7+CD27+CD95- naive CD8+ T cells lacking CXCR3 (TNR3-). The receptor source for this set is a human donor in good health. Some clones in this sample may be carry-over from other donors' samples.

CDR3 residues: CASSTGQGNEEQFF. This chain links TRBV28 with TRBJ2-1; TCRdb selects TRBD1, and the lack of DNA leaves this call unchecked. The CDR3 has 14 amino acids. The V gene's germline CDR1 is MDHEN and CDR2 SYDVKM.

V and J are TRBV29-1 and TRBJ2-3; TCRdb selects TRBD1, and the lack of DNA leaves this call unchecked. The CDR3 spans 13 residues. Germline loops: CDR1 SQVTM, CDR2 ANQGSEA. The CDR3 loop reads CSARDRGLGTQYF.

This chain joins TRBV7-9 and TRBJ2-4. The CDR3 loop spans 17 amino acids. The germline V gene has CDR1 SEHNR and CDR2 FQNEAQ (reference sequence). CDR3 residues: CASSFVGGEVAKNIQYF.

The genes are TRBV4-2 and TRBJ2-7; TCRdb names TRBD2, which stays unverified in the absence of DNA. The CDR3 extends over 16 amino acids. Germline-derived CDR1 and CDR2 are LGHNA and YNFKEQ. CDR3 sequence: CASSQDLGSGGNEQYF.

The gene calls are TRBV11-2 and TRBJ2-3; TCRdb selects TRBD1, and the lack of DNA leaves this call unchecked. The CDR3 runs to 17 residues. The germline V gene has CDR1 SGHAT and CDR2 FQNNGV. This CDR3 is CASSLDFGGQRTDTQYF.

V usage is TRBV12-3 or TRBV12-4 and J usage is TRBJ1-1; with no DNA, the TCRdb D assignment of TRBD1 cannot be verified. CDR3 length equals 15 residues. CDR3 sequence: CASRQPRTDYTEAFF.

CDR3 in amino acids: CASTVSSKETQYF. The chain recombines TRBV12-3 or TRBV12-4 with TRBJ2-5. CDR3 length: 13 residues.